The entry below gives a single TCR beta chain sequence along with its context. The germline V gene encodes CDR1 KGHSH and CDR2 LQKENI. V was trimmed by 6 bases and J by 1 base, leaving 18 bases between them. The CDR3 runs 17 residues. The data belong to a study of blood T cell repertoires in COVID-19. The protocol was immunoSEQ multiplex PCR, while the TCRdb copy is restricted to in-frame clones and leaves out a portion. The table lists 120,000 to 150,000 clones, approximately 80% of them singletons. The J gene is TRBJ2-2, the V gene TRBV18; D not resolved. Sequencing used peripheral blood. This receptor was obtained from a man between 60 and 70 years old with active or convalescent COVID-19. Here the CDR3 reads CASSPGRAGLNTGELFF. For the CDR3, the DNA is TGTGCCAGCTCTCCCGGCCGAGCAGGATTGAACACCGGGGAGCTGTTTTTT. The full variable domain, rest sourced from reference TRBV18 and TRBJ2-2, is NAGVMQNPRHLVRRRGQEARLRCSPMKGHSHVYWYRQLPEEGLKFMVYLQKENIIDESGMPKERFSAEFPKEGPSILRIQQVVRGDSAAYFCASSPGRAGLNTGELFFGEGSRLTVL.